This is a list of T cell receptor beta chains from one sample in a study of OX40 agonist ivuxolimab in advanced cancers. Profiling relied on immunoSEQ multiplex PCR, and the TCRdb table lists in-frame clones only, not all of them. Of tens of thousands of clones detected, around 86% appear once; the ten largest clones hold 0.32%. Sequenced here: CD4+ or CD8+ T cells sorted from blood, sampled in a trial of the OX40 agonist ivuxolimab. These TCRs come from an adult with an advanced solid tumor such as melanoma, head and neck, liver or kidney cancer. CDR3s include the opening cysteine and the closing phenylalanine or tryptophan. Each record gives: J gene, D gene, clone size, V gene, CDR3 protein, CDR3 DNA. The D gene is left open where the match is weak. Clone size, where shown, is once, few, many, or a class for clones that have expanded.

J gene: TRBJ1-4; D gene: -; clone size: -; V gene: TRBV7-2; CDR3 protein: CASSLGDSTNEKLFF; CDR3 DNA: TGTGCCAGCAGCTTGGGGGATTCAACTAATGAAAAACTGTTTTTT
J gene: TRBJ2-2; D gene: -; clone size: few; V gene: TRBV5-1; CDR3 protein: CASSMGGTPNTGELFF; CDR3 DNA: TGCGCCAGCAGCATGGGGGGGACACCGAACACCGGGGAGCTGTTTTTT
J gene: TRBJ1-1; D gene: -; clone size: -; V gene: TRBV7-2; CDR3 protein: CASSFSGGGTEAFF; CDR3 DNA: TGTGCCAGCAGCTTCTCAGGTGGTGGGACTGAAGCTTTCTTT
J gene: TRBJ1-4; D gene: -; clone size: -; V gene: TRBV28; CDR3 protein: CASSLEGVTNEKLFF; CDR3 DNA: TGTGCCAGCAGTTTAGAAGGGGTGACTAATGAAAAACTGTTTTTT
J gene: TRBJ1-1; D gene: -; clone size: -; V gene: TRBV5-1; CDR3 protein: CASSLEGGTAEAFF; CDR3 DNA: TGCGCCAGCAGCTTGGAGGGTGGTACCGCTGAAGCTTTCTTT
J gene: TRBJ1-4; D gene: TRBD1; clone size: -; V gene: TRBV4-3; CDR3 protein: CASSRQGGEKLFF; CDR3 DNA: TGCGCCAGCAGCCGACAGGGGGGTGAAAAACTGTTTTTT
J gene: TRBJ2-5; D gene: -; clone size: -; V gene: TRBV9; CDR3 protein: CASSVGTLLRETQYF; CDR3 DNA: TGTGCCAGCAGCGTAGGGACTCTCCTCCGTGAGACCCAGTACTTC
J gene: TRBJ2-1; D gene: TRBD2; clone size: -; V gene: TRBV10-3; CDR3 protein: CAISSKTSGDYNEQFF; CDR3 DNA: TGTGCCATCAGCTCGAAGACTAGCGGGGATTACAATGAGCAGTTCTTC
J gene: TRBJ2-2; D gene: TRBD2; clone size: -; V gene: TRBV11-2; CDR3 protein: CASKRWGLAGGNGELFF; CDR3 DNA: TGTGCCAGCAAGAGATGGGGACTAGCGGGGGGGAACGGGGAGCTGTTTTTT
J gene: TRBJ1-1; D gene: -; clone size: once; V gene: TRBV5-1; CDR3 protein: CASSLAPGTTEAFF; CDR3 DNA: TGCGCCAGCAGCTTGGCACCAGGGACAACTGAAGCTTTCTTT
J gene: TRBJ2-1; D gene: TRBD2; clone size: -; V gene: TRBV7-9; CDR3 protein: CASSFGSGSSYNEQFF; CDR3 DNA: TGTGCCAGCAGCTTCGGAAGCGGGAGCTCCTACAATGAGCAGTTCTTC
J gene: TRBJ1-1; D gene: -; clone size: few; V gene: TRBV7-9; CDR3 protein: CASSSVLGFFNTEAFF; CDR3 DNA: TGTGCCAGCAGCTCTGTTTTGGGGTTTTTTAACACTGAAGCTTTCTTT
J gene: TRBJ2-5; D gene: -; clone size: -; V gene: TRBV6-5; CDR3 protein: CASSYRSDGTQYF; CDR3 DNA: TGTGCCAGCAGTTACCGGAGTGATGGGACCCAGTACTTC
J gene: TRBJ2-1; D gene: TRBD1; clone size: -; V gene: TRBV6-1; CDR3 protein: CASSEFRTGTNEQFF; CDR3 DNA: TGTGCCAGCAGTGAATTCCGGACAGGGACCAATGAGCAGTTCTTC
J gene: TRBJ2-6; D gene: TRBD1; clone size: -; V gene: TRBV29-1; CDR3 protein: CSALHRDRAVSGANVLTF; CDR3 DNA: TGCAGCGCACTCCACCGGGACAGGGCCGTCTCTGGGGCCAACGTCCTGACTTTC
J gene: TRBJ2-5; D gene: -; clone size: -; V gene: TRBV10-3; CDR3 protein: CAIREPGSQETQYF; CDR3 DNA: TGTGCCATCCGGGAGCCCGGGTCCCAAGAGACCCAGTACTTC
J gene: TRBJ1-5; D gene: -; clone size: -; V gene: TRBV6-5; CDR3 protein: CASSYGGLGNQPQHF; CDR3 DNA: TGTGCCAGCAGTTACGGGGGGCTTGGCAATCAGCCCCAGCATTTT
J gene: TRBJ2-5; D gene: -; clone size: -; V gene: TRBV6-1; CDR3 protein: CASIPGGPEETQYF; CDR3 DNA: TGTGCCAGCATCCCCGGGGGGCCTGAAGAGACCCAGTACTTC
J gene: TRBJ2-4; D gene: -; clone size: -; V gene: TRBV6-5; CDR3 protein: CASSYDGPSIQYF; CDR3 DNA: TGTGCCAGCAGTTACGATGGACCGAGCATTCAGTACTTC
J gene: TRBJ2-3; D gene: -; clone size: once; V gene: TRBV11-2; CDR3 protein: CASSGLGTNTDTQYF; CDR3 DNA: TGTGCCAGCAGCGGGCTGGGGACCAACACAGATACGCAGTATTTT
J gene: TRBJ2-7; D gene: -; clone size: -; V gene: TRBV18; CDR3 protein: CASSKGGASNEQYF; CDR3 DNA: TGTGCCAGCTCAAAGGGGGGGGCCTCAAACGAGCAGTACTTC
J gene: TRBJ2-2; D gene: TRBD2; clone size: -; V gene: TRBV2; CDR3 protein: CASSYIAGPNTGELFF; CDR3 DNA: TGTGCCAGCAGTTATATAGCGGGACCGAACACCGGGGAGCTGTTTTTT